The clone carrying this T cell receptor beta chain was observed a single time. Antigen unknown. The data belong to a study of T cell responses to AZD1222 COVID-19 vaccine. V lost 5 bases and J 2 bases, leaving 21 bases between the germline ends. This CDR3 is 17 amino acids long. Germline CDR1 reads SGHTA; CDR2 reads FQGTGA. Sequencing used immunoSEQ multiplex PCR; TCRdb keeps in-frame clones, though not all of them. Here the sample spans approximately 120,000 clones, more than 70% being singletons. The study, taken as a whole, reports: Once two AZD1222 doses were given, Spike-specific TCR breadth and depth went up.

This sequence joins TRBV7-3 and TRBJ1-2; D perhaps matches TRBD1 (6 bases). The clonotype originates from an adult in good health. Sequencing used peripheral blood, obtained on day 0 of AZD1222 vaccination. CDR3 region: CASSPNPGQGKNYGYTF. CDR3 nucleotides: TGTGCCAGCAGCCCAAACCCCGGGCAGGGGAAGAACTATGGCTACACCTTC.